Listed below are T cell receptor beta chains from one sample, sequenced in a study of T-cell reconstitution after alpha-beta-depleted transplantation in children. TCRdb passed the PCR reads through MiXCR, listing each CDR3 protein once. The sample carries 4,000 or so distinct CDR3 sequences, roughly a quarter recorded once. The sequencing used PBMCs, mostly from graft donor cells, collected 60 days after TCRalphabeta/CD19-depleted stem cell transplant. The receptors were gathered from a boy in the first two years of life who had a stem cell transplant for acute myeloid leukemia, so the T cells may come from the graft donor. Both conserved end residues are part of each CDR3. A D gene is named only where the DNA matches it firmly. Only some rows state a clone size, as once, few, many or a class for expanded clones.

v_call	clone_size	d_call	j_call	cdr3_aa	cdr3_nt
TRBV5-1	many	TRBD1	TRBJ1-2	CASSLNGQGSPYGYTF	TGCGCCAGCAGCTTGAACGGACAGGGGTCGCCCTATGGCTACACCTTC
TRBV6-1	many	-	TRBJ2-5	CASSKRETQYF	TGTGCCAGCAGTAAACGGGAGACCCAGTACTTC
TRBV20-1	-	-	TRBJ2-5	CSASLLGWAQYF	TGCAGTGCTAGTCTCCTGGGGTGGGCCCAGTACTTC
TRBV4-3	many	TRBD2	TRBJ2-3	CASSQDRPSGDTDTQYF	TGCGCCAGCAGCCAAGACCGGCCTAGCGGGGACACAGATACGCAGTATTTT
TRBV7-2	large	TRBD1	TRBJ2-7	CASSITDRAVRQYF	TGTGCCAGCAGCATCACCGACAGGGCGGTTCGGCAGTACTTC
TRBV18	many	-	TRBJ1-1	CASSPGARNTEAFF	TGTGCCAGCTCACCGGGGGCCAGAAACACTGAAGCTTTCTTT
TRBV15	few	-	TRBJ2-4	CAFLGEYF	TGTGCGTTCTTGGGGGAGTACTTC
TRBV7-9	medium-sized	-	TRBJ2-1	CASSLGEGDADNEQFF	TGTGCCAGCAGCTTAGGTGAGGGGGATGCTGACAATGAGCAGTTCTTC
TRBV15	-	-	TRBJ2-2	CLFLGENTGELFF	TGTCTTTTCTTGGGGGAGAACACCGGGGAGCTGTTTTTT
TRBV5-1	-	-	TRBJ1-1	CASSLVAGLNTEAFF	TGCGCCAGCAGCTTGGTCGCAGGGCTGAACACTGAAGCTTTCTTT
TRBV9	many	TRBD1	TRBJ2-7	CASSDRQGGLDEQYF	TGTGCCAGCAGCGACCGACAGGGGGGGTTAGACGAGCAGTACTTC
TRBV15	-	-	TRBJ2-3	CTFLGDTDTQYF	TGCACGTTCTTGGGGGACACAGATACGCAGTATTTT
TRBV5-1	many	TRBD2	TRBJ2-5	CASGETSGGPETQYF	TGCGCCAGCGGGGAGACTAGCGGGGGCCCGGAGACCCAGTACTTC
TRBV20-1	many	TRBD1	TRBJ2-5	CSAIGQGRETQYF	TGCAGTGCTATTGGACAGGGAAGGGAGACCCAGTACTTC
TRBV7-8	-	-	TRBJ2-5	CAIGPEGRGETQYF	TGTGCCATCGGCCCGGAGGGAAGGGGTGAGACCCAGTACTTC
TRBV11-3	many	-	TRBJ2-7	CASSLEGAPPANYEQYF	TGTGCCAGCAGCTTAGAGGGGGCACCGCCAGCCAACTACGAGCAGTACTTC
TRBV11-1	many	TRBD2	TRBJ2-5	CASSLGGGLAGGSETQYF	TGTGCCAGCAGCTTAGGAGGGGGACTAGCGGGGGGGAGCGAGACCCAGTACTTC
TRBV11-3	many	TRBD2	TRBJ2-5	CASSSKWVAGLETQYF	TGTGCCAGCAGCTCCAAGTGGGTAGCGGGGTTGGAGACCCAGTACTTC
TRBV3-1	many	TRBD2	TRBJ2-1	CASTRAGGAGEQFF	TGTGCCAGCACCAGGGCGGGGGGGGCTGGGGAGCAGTTCTTC
TRBV4-2	-	-	TRBJ2-3	CASSPGLVYSEQYF	TGTGCCAGCAGCCCGGGGCTCGTCTATTCTGAGCAGTATTTT
TRBV10-3	-	TRBD1	TRBJ2-7	CAISLGQHYYEQYF	TGTGCCATTTCGTTGGGACAGCATTACTACGAGCAGTACTTC
TRBV7-9	many	-	TRBJ1-1	CASRLGGTEAFF	TGTGCCAGCAGGTTAGGCGGTACTGAAGCTTTCTTT
TRBV7-9	many	-	TRBJ2-5	CASSLVSRETQYF	TGTGCCAGCAGCTTAGTTAGCAGAGAGACCCAGTACTTC
TRBV5-6	many	TRBD1	TRBJ2-2	CASRADRGIAGELFF	TGTGCCAGCAGAGCTGACAGGGGCATCGCCGGGGAGCTGTTTTTT
TRBV10-3	many	-	TRBJ1-2	CAISERQNYGYTF	TGTGCCATCAGTGAGAGGCAAAACTATGGCTACACCTTC
TRBV27	medium-sized	-	TRBJ1-1	CASSLPGPGQAFF	TGTGCCAGCAGTTTGCCGGGACCGGGGCAAGCTTTCTTT
TRBV7-2	many	-	TRBJ2-7	CASRQQGTYEQYF	TGTGCCAGCAGGCAACAGGGCACCTACGAGCAGTACTTC
TRBV7-9	medium-sized	-	TRBJ1-1	CASTIVRNTEAFF	TGTGCCAGCACCATCGTACGGAACACTGAAGCTTTCTTT
TRBV7-9	medium-sized	-	TRBJ2-4	CASSPGTSAAIQYF	TGTGCCAGCAGCCCAGGGACGTCGGCGGCCATTCAGTACTTC
TRBV5-1	medium-sized	-	TRBJ1-6	CASTLSSVGSSYNSPLHF	TGCGCCAGCACCTTGTCGTCCGTTGGGAGCTCCTATAATTCACCCCTCCACTTT
TRBV6-1	many	TRBD1	TRBJ2-7	CASSEGQRYEQYF	TGTGCCAGCAGTGAGGGACAGCGCTACGAGCAGTACTTC
TRBV20-1	many	TRBD1	TRBJ1-3	CSAIRDSDSGNTIYF	TGCAGTGCGATCCGGGACAGTGACTCTGGAAACACCATATATTTT
TRBV6-2/TRBV6-3	many	-	TRBJ1-1	CASSTPRDLDTEAFF	TGTGCCAGCAGTACCCCTCGGGACCTGGACACTGAAGCTTTCTTT
TRBV7-9	many	-	TRBJ1-1	CASSFRLNTEAFF	TGTGCCAGCAGCTTTCGACTGAACACTGAAGCTTTCTTT
TRBV5-4	many	-	TRBJ2-1	CASHPGFGEQFF	TGTGCCAGCCACCCGGGGTTTGGTGAGCAGTTCTTC
TRBV20-1	medium-sized	-	TRBJ1-5	CSAPGEGNQPQHF	TGCAGTGCTCCTGGTGAGGGGAATCAGCCCCAGCATTTT
TRBV15	-	-	TRBJ2-5	CAILGGSAETQYF	TGTGCAATCTTGGGGGGTTCCGCAGAGACCCAGTACTTC
TRBV15	few	-	TRBJ2-4	CRFLGEYF	TGCCGATTCTTGGGGGAGTACTTC
TRBV7-8	many	-	TRBJ1-2	CASSSEGGGWYGYTF	TGTGCCAGCAGCTCCGAGGGGGGGGGCTGGTATGGCTACACCTTC
TRBV7-2	medium-sized	-	TRBJ1-1	CASSAGGGLPTEAFF	TGTGCCAGCAGCGCGGGGGGGGGGTTGCCCACTGAAGCTTTCTTT
TRBV3-1	many	-	TRBJ1-5	CASSQELRDPQHF	TGTGCCAGCAGCCAAGAGTTACGGGACCCCCAGCATTTT
TRBV6-5	many	TRBD1	TRBJ2-6	CASSSTGAAGANVLTF	TGTGCCAGCAGTTCAACAGGGGCGGCGGGGGCCAACGTCCTGACTTTC